Detailed here is one T cell receptor beta chain. The entry originates in a study of cytomegalovirus exposure and HLA in healthy donors. PCR employed 60 Vbeta and 13 Jbeta primers. The assay was immunoSEQ multiplex PCR, and TCRdb's table has in-frame clones only and misses some. The sample comprises 200,000 or so clones, 65% to 85% of which are singletons, and about 6% rests with the top ten. V dropped 3 bases and J dropped 7; count of bases not matched to a gene: 11. This CDR3 contains 16 residues. Per the germline V gene, CDR1 is SGHDT and CDR2 is YYEEEE. The chain uses TRBV5-6 and TRBJ1-5; TRBD1 matches at 9 bases. The clonotype was recovered from a woman aged 25 to 45 in good health and CMV-seropositive. What was sequenced was PBMCs. CDR3 protein: CASSSRTGEANQPQHF. The CDR3 nucleotides are TGTGCCAGCAGCTCAAGGACAGGGGAGGCTAACCAGCCCCAGCATTTT.